The sequence of this T cell receptor (beta chain) was determined in a study of OX40 agonist ivuxolimab in advanced cancers. On the study more broadly: At 0.01 to 10 mg/kg, ivuxolimab was administered intravenously to patients every 2 weeks.

The CDR3 consists of 13 residues. The V and J ends lost 4 bases and 8 bases respectively, with 12 bases between them. The germline V gene encodes CDR1 SGHNT and CDR2 YYREEE (reference sequence). The method was immunoSEQ multiplex PCR; TCRdb's version includes in-frame clones alone and lacks a portion of them. This repertoire shows 150,000 to 190,000 clones, roughly 92% found once; its top ten account for about 0.31%. Overall study results and limits: There were, on average, more expanded clones in CD8+ T cells than in CD4+.

A remark on this clone: Its antigen remains unknown.

The V gene is TRBV5-4, the J gene TRBJ2-2; possible D gene TRBD1, 6 bases. Here the sequenced sample was CD4+ or CD8+ T cells sorted from blood, taken in a trial of the OX40 agonist ivuxolimab. The sequence came from an adult with an advanced solid tumor such as melanoma, head and neck, liver or kidney cancer. The CDR3 bases are TGTGCCAGCAGCCCAACCGGGACAGGGGAGCTGTTTTTT. This gives the protein CASSPTGTGELFF.